The rows below give T cell receptor beta chains drawn from one sample of a study of T cell repertoires in cytomegalovirus infection. In TCRdb, the reads were re-called with MiXCR into one record per CDR3 protein. This sample has some 400,000 distinct CDR3 sequences; roughly a third occur once, and the top ten carry about an eighth. Sequencing was carried out using PBMCs. The source is a human donor in good health (CMV status not recorded). Some clones in this sample may be carry-over from other donors' samples. Each CDR3 is given with its conserved first and last residue. Fields, in order: clone size, D gene, J gene, V gene, CDR3 DNA, CDR3 protein. D genes are given only for firm matches. Rows may omit the clone size; those that give it use once, few, many or a size class.

NA NA TRBJ1-6 TRBV4-1 TGCGCCAGCAGCCAAGGGGATGCCTATAATTCACCCCTCCACTTT CASSQGDAYNSPLHF
many TRBD1 TRBJ1-5 TRBV7-8 TGTGCCAGCAGCCCGGGACAGGGAATTTATAGCAATCAGCCCCAGCATTTT CASSPGQGIYSNQPQHF
few NA TRBJ1-5 TRBV6-1 TGTGCCAGCAGGGAACACTATAGCAATCAGCCCCAGCATTTT CASREHYSNQPQHF
NA TRBD2 TRBJ2-5 TRBV20-1 TGCAGTGCTGGGCAGATAAGCGGGGGACAAGAGACCCAGTACTTC CSAGQISGGQETQYF
NA NA TRBJ2-2 TRBV12-3/TRBV12-4 TGTGCCAGCAGTTTAGGAGAAAGGCCCGGGGAGCTGTTTTTT CASSLGERPGELFF
NA NA TRBJ1-1 TRBV5-1 TGCGCCAGCAGCTTGCAGGAATCGAACACTGAAGCTTTCTTT CASSLQESNTEAFF
NA TRBD1 TRBJ1-2 TRBV27 TGTGCCAGCAGCTCAGGGGGCGATCGCTATGGCTACACCTTC CASSSGGDRYGYTF
few NA TRBJ1-5 TRBV10-3 TGTGCCATCAGCGAGGACGGGGCCGTTCAGCCCCAGCATTTT CAISEDGAVQPQHF
many NA TRBJ2-7 TRBV12-3/TRBV12-4 TGTGCCAGCAGTAGTGACTCCCAACCCTACGAGCAGTACTTC CASSSDSQPYEQYF
NA NA TRBJ1-1 TRBV10-1 TGCGCCAGCAGTGAGTCGATTCGGAACACTGAAGCTTTCTTT CASSESIRNTEAFF
NA NA TRBJ2-3 TRBV14 TGTGCCAGCAGCCCCCAACAGCGTAGAGCAGATACGCAGTATTTT CASSPQQRRADTQYF
few NA TRBJ1-2 TRBV7-8 TGTGCCAGCAGCTTAAGGGACAAGATCTATGGCTACACCTTC CASSLRDKIYGYTF
few TRBD2 TRBJ2-5 TRBV7-2 TGTGCCAGCAGTATAAACGGGGGGGGCCTCCAAGAGACCCAGTACTTC CASSINGGGLQETQYF
NA TRBD1 TRBJ2-7 TRBV7-9 TGTGCCAGCAGCCCCCCGACAGGGAGCTCCTACGAGCAGTACTTC CASSPPTGSSYEQYF
NA NA TRBJ2-7 TRBV20-1 TGCAGTGCTAGGACGCCCGGGATCGGGTACGAGCAGTACTTC CSARTPGIGYEQYF
NA TRBD2 TRBJ2-1 TRBV7-8 TGTGCCTCCCTCAAGACAGCGGGGGATGATGAGCAGTTCTTC CASLKTAGDDEQFF
NA TRBD1 TRBJ2-3 TRBV24-1 TGTGCCACCAGTGAAGCCGGGACAGAAAGCCTATTAGATACGCAGTATTTT CATSEAGTESLLDTQYF
NA NA TRBJ2-1 TRBV19 TGTGCCAGTAGGGGGGTCCACAATGAGCAGTTCTTC CASRGVHNEQFF
NA TRBD2 TRBJ2-3 TRBV20-1 TGCAGTGCGCCTAGCGGGGGCACAGATACGCAGTATTTT CSAPSGGTDTQYF
NA TRBD2 TRBJ2-1 TRBV27 TGTGCCAGAAGTTTAAAGACTAGCGGGGGGCCCATCCGTGAGCAGTTCTTC CARSLKTSGGPIREQFF
few TRBD1 TRBJ1-1 TRBV2 TGTGCCAGCGGGGTCTATAAACGGGACAGGGGTGAAATGAACACTGAAGCTTTCTTT CASGVYKRDRGEMNTEAFF
NA NA TRBJ1-3 TRBV7-2 TGTGCCAGCAGCACGGACAGTGGTGGAAACAACATATATTTT CASSTDSGGNNIYF
NA NA TRBJ2-7 TRBV19 TGTGCCAGTAGTATCGCGGACAGTGGATACTACGAGCAGTACTTC CASSIADSGYYEQYF
few TRBD1 TRBJ1-1 TRBV5-1 TGCGCCAGCAGCAACAGGGGGCTGAACACTGAAGCTTTCTTT CASSNRGLNTEAFF
few NA TRBJ2-5 TRBV24-1 TGTGCCACCAGTGACCCAGGCGGTCCAGGGAGGGAGACCCAGTACTTC CATSDPGGPGRETQYF
NA TRBD1 TRBJ2-7 TRBV9 TGTGCCAGCAGCGTAGGGGGACAGGGGACCTACGAGCAGTACTTC CASSVGGQGTYEQYF
few NA TRBJ2-1 TRBV11-3 TGTGCCAGCAGCTTGAGGGGAAAGAATGAGCAGTTCTTC CASSLRGKNEQFF
few TRBD2 TRBJ2-1 TRBV6-5 TGTGCCAGCACCCGAACAAGACTAGCGGGTGATGAGCAGTTCTTC CASTRTRLAGDEQFF
NA NA TRBJ1-2 TRBV12-3/TRBV12-4 TGTGCCAGCAGTTTAGCCGGAGGTGGCTACACCTTC CASSLAGGGYTF
NA NA TRBJ2-4 TRBV7-9 TGTGCCAGCAGCCCAAACACCGCCAAAAACATTCAGTACTTC CASSPNTAKNIQYF
NA TRBD1 TRBJ1-2 TRBV2 TGTGCCAGCTTCCCCGGGACAGGGATCGATGGCTACACCTTC CASFPGTGIDGYTF
NA NA TRBJ2-1 TRBV5-1 TGCGCCAGCAACCTCGGCGACGGCTCCTACAATGAGCAGTTCTTC CASNLGDGSYNEQFF
many NA TRBJ2-1 TRBV7-2 TGTGCCAGCAGTCCGGGCTACAATGAGCAGTTCTTC CASSPGYNEQFF
few NA TRBJ2-2 TRBV6-5 TGTGCCAGCAGTTACGGAGGGAGGACCGGGGAGCTGTTTTTT CASSYGGRTGELFF
NA NA TRBJ1-5 TRBV7-2 TGTGCCAGCAGCTCCCCCCGGCAGCCCCAGCATTTT CASSSPRQPQHF
NA TRBD1 TRBJ2-3 TRBV6-5 TGTGCCAGCAGCCGAGGACAGGGAAGGCAGTATTTT CASSRGQGRQYF
few TRBD1 TRBJ2-5 TRBV6-6 TGTGCCAGCAGTTACTGGGACAGGGGACAAGAGACCCAGTACTTC CASSYWDRGQETQYF
NA TRBD1 TRBJ2-5 TRBV14 TGTGCCAGCAGGCGGACAGGGGGCGGGGAGACCCAGTACTTC CASRRTGGGETQYF
many NA TRBJ2-1 TRBV7-2 TGTGCCAGCAGCTTAGGCCGGACAGTAAACAATGAGCAGTTCTTC CASSLGRTVNNEQFF
NA NA TRBJ1-3 TRBV12-3/TRBV12-4 TGTGCCAGCAACTTGGACTCTGGAAACACCATATATTTT CASNLDSGNTIYF